What follows are 30 T cell receptor beta chains derived from one specimen sequenced in a study of identical twins. TCRdb itself ran the 5' RACE reads through MiXCR, one entry per CDR3 protein. Found here are 570,000 or so distinct CDR3 sequences, 9% to 10% of them singletons; the top ten hold more than 2.5%. These records were also assigned to another study, of yellow fever vaccine responses in identical twins.

The sequencing input was PBMCs. The receptor source for this set is a woman under 30 in good health.

This clonotype was seen a handful of times. The chain has TRBV5-4 and TRBJ2-3, with 10 bases that match TRBD1. V lost 3 bases, J lost 2 bases, and 18 bases stayed unmatched. The CDR3 totals 20 residues. The germline V gene encodes CDR1 SGHNT and CDR2 YYREEE (reference sequence). The chain's CDR3 is CASSYHRDRGFAGATDTQYF. Written as DNA, the CDR3 is TGTGCCAGCAGCTACCACCGGGACAGGGGATTCGCGGGAGCCACAGATACGCAGTATTTT.

The J gene is TRBJ1-1, the V gene TRBV10-3, with D hard to call. The ends were cut back, 4 bases at V and 1 base at J, with 10 bases in the middle. Germline CDR1 and CDR2: ENHRY and SYGVKD. The CDR3 is made up of 14 amino acids. The DNA for the CDR3 is TGTGCCATCAGTGGCTCGTCAGGGAACACTGAAGCTTTCTTT. Translating it yields CAISGSSGNTEAFF.

The V and J genes are TRBV12-3 or TRBV12-4 and TRBJ2-1; 9 nucleotides align to TRBD2. The CDR3 covers 15 residues. Trimming removed 3 bases from V and 3 bases from J; junction bases left unmatched: 3. This CDR3 is CASSLETSGYNEQFF. The DNA of the CDR3 is TGTGCCAGCAGTTTGGAGACTAGCGGCTACAATGAGCAGTTCTTC.

This clonotype was seen ten or more times. This chain uses TRBV11-2 with TRBJ2-5; TRBD1 is a possible D gene (5 bases). The V end lost 2 bases, the J end lost 4 bases, and 8 bases lay between the germline ends. Per germline, CDR1 SGHAT and CDR2 FQNNGV. The CDR3 runs 13 residues. The CDR3 spells CASSLFQGETQYF. Here the CDR3 DNA reads TGTGCCAGCAGCTTATTCCAGGGAGAGACCCAGTACTTC.

J is TRBJ2-1 and V is TRBV28; maybe TRBD1 (5 bases). This CDR3 contains 17 residues. Trimming removed 7 bases at V and 0 bases at J, with 19 bases between. CDR1 and CDR2 from the germline V gene are MDHEN and SYDVKM. The CDR3 nucleotides are TGTGCCAGCACCGGTTCAGGTCCAGGGTTCTCCTACAATGAGCAGTTCTTC. Translating gives CASTGSGPGFSYNEQFF.

J is TRBJ2-7 and V is TRBV10-1, with TRBD1 identical over 9 bases. V dropped 4 bases and J dropped 5; count of bases not matched to a gene: 6. CDR1 and CDR2 (germline): WNHNN, SYGVQD (reference sequence). CDR3 length: 14 residues. The CDR3 nucleotides are TGCGCCAGCAGTGCCACGGGACAGGGCAACGAGCAGTACTTC. Translated: CASSATGQGNEQYF.

This sequence joins TRBV7-6 and TRBJ2-3, with 8 bases fitting TRBD1. Germline V gene data show CDR1 as SGHVS and CDR2 as FNYEAQ. CDR3 length equals 14 residues. J gave up 6 bases and V 5 bases, and 7 bases lay outside the gene matches. The CDR3 DNA is TGTGCCAGCAGCCCAGGACAGGGCTACGATACGCAGTATTTT. This sequence encodes CASSPGQGYDTQYF. The full variable domain, completed using reference TRBV7-6 and TRBJ2-3, is GAGVSQSPRYKVTKRGQDVALRCDPISGHVSLYWYRQALGQGPEFLTYFNYEAQQDKSGLPNDRFSAERPEGSISTLTIQRTEQRDSAMYRCASSPGQGYDTQYFGPGTRLTVL.

The chain is built from TRBV30 and TRBJ2-7; 11 bases are a match to TRBD2. The CDR3 spans 14 residues. The trim removed 5 bases at V and 2 bases at J, leaving 5 bases unmatched. CDR1 is GTSNPN, CDR2 SVGIG, per germline (reference sequence). CDR3 nucleotide sequence: TGTGCCTGGCCGCGACTAGCGGGGACCTACGAGCAGTACTTC. Its translation is CAWPRLAGTYEQYF.

This clonotype was observed a handful of times. This rearrangement joins TRBV5-1 to TRBJ2-1; 9 bases are shared with TRBD2. Trimming removed 2 bases from V and 0 bases from J; junction bases left unmatched: 6. Germline loops: CDR1 SGHRS, CDR2 YFSETQ. CDR3 length: 17 residues. The CDR3 DNA follows: TGCGCCAGCAGCTTAGGGGCGGGGGGGAGCTCCTACAATGAGCAGTTCTTC. Its translation is CASSLGAGGSSYNEQFF.

About this clonotype itself: The CDR3 does not end in the conserved phenylalanine or tryptophan, so this is likely a read error. The limits of the CDR3 on the DNA are not certain, so only TCRdb's listed CDR3 is given. V and J are TRBV11-2 and TRBJ2-7. Counting both end residues, the CDR3 totals 12 amino acids. Germline V lookup: CDR1 SGHAT, CDR2 FQNNGV. CDR3 amino acids: CASSLLFSDPDL.

This clonotype was found a few times. The CDR3, as DNA: TGTGCCAGCAGCCAAGATGTTAGCGGGGGGCCTGCCTCCTACGAGCAGTACTTC. Protein product: CASSQDVSGGPASYEQYF. The chain couples TRBV3-1 to TRBJ2-7; 10 bases fit TRBD2. Germline assignment: CDR1 LGHDT and CDR2 YNNKEL (reference sequence). V was pared by 0 bases and J by 0 bases, with 8 bases of the junction left unmatched. This CDR3 is 18 amino acids long.

This clonotype was seen only a few times. V usage is TRBV11-2 and J usage is TRBJ1-2; no clear D. Germline values: CDR1 SGHAT, CDR2 FQNNGV. This CDR3 is 16 amino acids long. Trimming took off 4 bases at V and 2 bases at J, with 17 bases between the two ends. The CDR3 loop is CASSSTGVSRNYGYTF. CDR3 bases: TGTGCCAGCAGCTCCACCGGGGTGTCCAGGAACTATGGCTACACCTTC.

The table lists this clonotype with a count of one. The gene calls are TRBV18 and TRBJ2-5; 7 bases are shared with TRBD1. The CDR3 spans 15 residues. Germline V gene lookup returns CDR1 KGHSH and CDR2 LQKENI. Trimming at V came to 3 bases and at J to 5 bases, leaving 9 bases not matched to a gene. Here the CDR3 reads CASSPQDRPRETQYF. The CDR3 bases are TGTGCCAGCTCACCCCAGGACAGGCCTCGTGAGACCCAGTACTTC. Full variable domain (remainder filled in from reference TRBV18 and TRBJ2-5): NAGVMQNPRHLVRRRGQEARLRCSPMKGHSHVYWYRQLPEEGLKFMVYLQKENIIDESGMPKERFSAEFPKEGPSILRIQQVVRGDSAAYFCASSPQDRPRETQYFGPGTRLLVL.

This clonotype was observed a few times. V usage is TRBV7-2 and J usage is TRBJ2-7, with 7 bases that match TRBD1. With V trimmed by 4 bases and J by 6 bases, 6 bases remained unmatched. CDR1 is SGHTA, CDR2 FQGNSA, per germline. CDR3 length equals 13 residues. The CDR3 DNA sequence: TGTGCCAGCAGCTCCGGACAGGCCCTCGAGCAGTACTTC. As protein: CASSSGQALEQYF.

There are a few counts of this clonotype. V and J are TRBV28 and TRBJ2-5, with no clear D. Looked up from germline, CDR1 is MDHEN and CDR2 is SYDVKM. The CDR3 spans 16 residues. V lost 3 bases and J 1 base, leaving 15 bases between the germline ends. The CDR3 protein is CASSLGGIALQETQYF. DNA of the CDR3: TGTGCCAGCAGTTTGGGTGGGATCGCCCTCCAAGAGACCCAGTACTTC.

The V call is TRBV6-6, the J call TRBJ2-7; 7 nucleotides line up with TRBD1. V was clipped by 6 bases and J by 5 bases; unmatched bases: 7. CDR3 size: 13 residues. CDR1 is MNHNY, CDR2 SVGAGI, per germline (reference sequence). The CDR3 sequence is CASRLTGLHEQYF. CDR3 DNA sequence: TGTGCCAGCAGACTGACAGGGTTGCACGAGCAGTACTTC.

This clonotype was observed a few times. V usage is TRBV4-3 and J usage is TRBJ2-3, with 8 bases aligning to TRBD1. This CDR3 has 15 amino acids. V lost 0 bases, J lost 7 bases, and 6 bases stayed unmatched. CDR1 and CDR2 from the germline V gene are LGHNA and YSLEER. The DNA for the CDR3 is TGCGCCAGCAGCCAAGATTCAGGGGGCGGGAATACGCAGTATTTT. Translated: CASSQDSGGGNTQYF.

Details on this clonotype: Relative to the germline gene, one junction end is altered; a read error may explain this. This chain connects TRBV12-3 or TRBV12-4 to TRBJ2-2, with D perhaps being TRBD1 or TRBD2 (5 bases each). This CDR3 is built from 18 residues. The CDR3 here is CASCLARTGTSNTGELFF. CDR3 bases: TGTGCCAGCTGTTTAGCGCGAACCGGGACCTCGAACACCGGGGAGCTGTTTTTT.

The rearrangement links TRBV20-1 to TRBJ1-4; 8 nucleotides match TRBD1. Trimming cost V 1 base and J 2 bases; bases outside gene matches: 6. From germline, CDR1 is DFQATT and CDR2 SNEGSKA (reference sequence). This CDR3 region has 16 residues. CDR3 loop: CSARGPGGATNEKLFF. In DNA, the CDR3 is TGCAGTGCTAGAGGACCAGGGGGCGCGACTAATGAAAAACTGTTTTTT.

The rearrangement uses TRBV14 and TRBJ2-5; TRBD2 aligns across 8 bases. CDR1 SGHDN and CDR2 FVKESK come from the germline V gene. The CDR3 sequence is 16 residues long. V lost 4 bases and J lost 0; bases outside the gene matches: 7. The chain's CDR3 is CASSLIAGLYQETQYF. The CDR3 coding sequence is TGTGCCAGCAGCCTTATAGCGGGGTTGTACCAAGAGACCCAGTACTTC.

This clonotype appeared a few times. This chain joins TRBV20-1 and TRBJ1-6; 7 positions match TRBD1. The CDR3 extends over 14 amino acids. Looked up from germline, CDR1 is DFQATT and CDR2 is SNEGSKA (reference sequence). In DNA, the CDR3 is TGCAGCGCCAGGGCCGGGACAGATAATTCACCCCTCCACTTT. Protein: CSARAGTDNSPLHF.

This clonotype was counted between two and nine times. The CDR3 sequence: CSARDPGTGVSYEQYF. CDR3 DNA sequence: TGCAGTGCTAGAGACCCCGGGACAGGGGTTTCTTACGAGCAGTACTTC. The chain recombines TRBV20-1 with TRBJ2-7; 10 nucleotides align to TRBD1. Germline CDR1 DFQATT, CDR2 SNEGSKA (reference sequence). This CDR3 is 16 amino acids long. After removal of 0 bases from V and 4 bases from J, the junction contained 9 bases not matched to a gene.

The table lists this clonotype with a few counts. The chain is built from TRBV20-1 and TRBJ2-7; 9 nucleotides agree with TRBD1. From germline, CDR1 is DFQATT and CDR2 SNEGSKA (reference sequence). With 6 bases clipped from V and 5 bases from J, the junction kept 5 bases outside the gene matches. This CDR3 contains 12 residues. The CDR3 sequence: CSARTGAHEQYF. DNA for the CDR3: TGCAGTGCAAGGACAGGGGCCCACGAGCAGTACTTC.

This clonotype has just a few counts. The chain joins TRBV6-2 or TRBV6-3 to TRBJ1-5; weak D call: TRBD1 (6 bases). The CDR3 has 15 amino acids. V was pared by 5 bases and J by 0 bases, with 11 bases between. Germline CDR1 is MNHEY and CDR2 is SVGEGT. The CDR3 DNA sequence: TGTGCCAGCAGTCGACAGGAAGCTAGCAATCAGCCCCAGCATTTT. Protein sequence: CASSRQEASNQPQHF.

This chain joins TRBV10-3 and TRBJ2-2, with D tentatively TRBD1 or TRBD2 (5 bases each). Trimming left V 2 bases short and J 7 bases short, with 8 bases between. Looked up from germline, CDR1 is ENHRY and CDR2 is SYGVKD. This CDR3 region has 13 residues. The CDR3 nucleotides read TGTGCCATCAGTGAGGGGACGGTCGGGGAGCTGTTTTTT. It translates to CAISEGTVGELFF.

This clonotype was counted many times. V usage is TRBV15 and J usage is TRBJ2-7; 7 bases are a match to TRBD1. Per the germline V gene, CDR1 is LNHNV and CDR2 is YYDKDF (reference sequence). The CDR3 length is 16 residues. Germline trimming cut 0 bases from V and 0 bases from J; bases unmatched to any gene: 5. The CDR3 loop reads CATSREGQASSYEQYF. CDR3 bases: TGTGCCACCAGCAGAGAAGGACAGGCGAGCTCCTACGAGCAGTACTTC.

This clonotype was counted only a few times. The chain joins TRBV5-6 to TRBJ2-5; maybe TRBD1 (5 bases). Germline V lookup: CDR1 SGHDT, CDR2 YYEEEE. Trimming left V 3 bases short and J 9 bases short, with 18 bases between. CDR3 length: 14 amino acids. CDR3 residues: CASSYDSPQGAQYF. The DNA for the CDR3 is TGTGCCAGCAGCTACGACAGCCCTCAAGGGGCCCAGTACTTC.

A few counts support this clonotype. This chain connects TRBV29-1 to TRBJ1-3, with D possibly TRBD1 on 5 matching bases. V lost 4 bases, J lost 3 bases, and 16 bases lay in between. The CDR3 runs 15 residues. Germline-derived CDR1 and CDR2 are SQVTM and ANQGSEA. CDR3 loop: CSVGVRDVGGNTIYF. DNA of the CDR3: TGCAGCGTTGGAGTTCGGGACGTCGGTGGAAACACCATATATTTT.

The table lists this clonotype with many counts. This chain joins TRBV7-2 and TRBJ1-1; possibly TRBD1 for D (6 bases). CDR1 is SGHTA and CDR2 is FQGNSA in the germline V gene. Trimming pared 6 bases from V and 1 base from J, leaving 12 bases between. CDR3 length: 14 amino acids. As DNA, the CDR3 is TGTGCCAGCAGGGAGGGGGGGAAGAACACTGAAGCTTTCTTT. Translation: CASREGGKNTEAFF. Together with reference TRBV7-2 and TRBJ1-1, the CDR3 gives the full variable domain: GAGVSQSPSNKVTEKGKDVELRCDPISGHTALYWYRQSLGQGLEFLIYFQGNSAPDKSGLPSDRFSAERTGGSVSTLTIQRTQQEDSAVYLCASREGGKNTEAFFGQGTRLTVV.

This clonotype appeared many times. The V call is TRBV5-1, the J call TRBJ2-2, with TRBD2 matching 7 bases. CDR3 length: 15 residues. Germline loops: CDR1 SGHRS, CDR2 YFSETQ. The V gene end was trimmed by 5 bases and the J gene end by 0 bases; junction bases not matched to a gene: 4. Here the CDR3 reads CASSPGTTNTGELFF. CDR3 coding DNA: TGCGCCAGCAGTCCCGGGACTACGAACACCGGGGAGCTGTTTTTT.